This T cell receptor (beta chain) was recovered during a study of Ad26.COV2.S vaccination and SARS-CoV-2 variants. The table lists this clone with many counts. Its antigen is not identified. Here immunoSEQ multiplex PCR was the method, and the copy in TCRdb shows in-frame clones only, minus some. The table lists approximately 350,000 clones, 83% of them singletons. Noted treatment: 15 to 20 received Ad26.COV2.S at low or high dose, single or two shots; about 5 received placebo; per-sample allocation not given. The samples date from day 63 after the first vaccine or placebo injection. Spike of the Wuhan-strain SARS-CoV-2 was expressed by an Ad26 vector, which formed the vaccine. Whole-study results and caveats: CD8+ and CD4+ T cells specific for spike reportedly responded with substantial breadth after vaccination. Vaccinated individuals (as opposed to placebo recipients) had higher spike-specific TCR breadth. Measurements of TCR breadth and depth may have given underestimates of the total T cell responses.

J was trimmed by 0 bases and V by 5 bases; bases with no gene match: 4. The CDR3 has 14 amino acids. Germline V gene data show CDR1 as SQVTM and CDR2 as ANQGSEA. The sequences come from peripheral blood, collected in a trial of Ad26.COV2.S vaccine versus placebo. The chain employs TRBV29-1 and TRBJ2-1; the match to TRBD2 covers 7 bases. This clonotype originated in a person between 18 and 65 years old who received the Ad26.COV2.S COVID-19 vaccine or a placebo. CDR3 sequence reads: CSVREVSSYNEQFF. DNA for the CDR3: TGCAGCGTTCGGGAGGTCAGCTCCTACAATGAGCAGTTCTTC.